This entry features one T cell receptor beta chain sequence. As yet, its antigen is unknown. This specimen belongs to a study of Tregs in tolerant kidney transplant recipients. Study-level findings and limits: Findings come from small patient numbers and require larger validation.

Germline V gives CDR1 MNHEY, CDR2 SVGAGI. CDR3 length: 13 residues. V was pared by 5 bases and J by 7 bases, with 12 bases between. Related graft donors supplied nonmyeloablative bone marrow transplants, and mixed chimerism was transient. CD4+CD25+CD127- Tregs, CD4+CD25- non-Tregs, CD4 and CD8 cells were sorted. Clones were read by immunoSEQ multiplex PCR, and TCRdb kept only the in-frame ones, dropping some. Of under 90,000 clones listed, 75% to 95% are singletons. The origin of this receptor is a human patient who received a combined kidney and bone marrow transplant. The T cells may come from the graft donor. The rearrangement joins TRBV6-5 to TRBJ1-5, with D tentatively TRBD1 (6 bases). Sequencing used CD4+ T cells from blood (PBMCs), obtained 24 months after the transplant. CDR3 protein: CASSRGGDQPQHF. CDR3 nucleotides: TGTGCCAGCAGTAGGGGGGGGGACCAGCCCCAGCATTTT.